The 7 T cell receptor beta chains reported below all come from one sample, sequenced in a study of cytomegalovirus exposure and HLA in healthy donors. PCR amplification relied on 60 Vbeta primers (plus 13 Jbeta primers). Produced via immunoSEQ multiplex PCR; TCRdb's table is partial and in-frame only. The data show more than 110,000 clones, roughly 76% seen once. Sequenced sample: PBMCs. These TCRs come from a man aged 18 to 30 in good health and CMV-seronegative.

About this clone itself: The CDR3 carries no conserved terminal phenylalanine or tryptophan, so it likely arises from a read error. No DNA is shown, since the ends of the CDR3 on it are uncertain; the CDR3 is the one TCRdb lists. The V call is TRBV7-7, the J call TRBJ1-3; the table's D call, TRBD1, was not checked against the DNA. Germline V gives CDR1 SSHAT, CDR2 FNYEAQ (reference sequence). Including both end residues, the CDR3 is 11 amino acids long. CDR3 loop: CASSLVRTAHP.

Here the CDR3 reads CASNQGLNTDTQYF. In DNA form, the CDR3 reads TGTGCCAGCAACCAGGGACTAAACACAGATACGCAGTATTTT. This chain connects TRBV6-6 to TRBJ2-3; the match to TRBD2 covers 7 bases. The CDR3 loop spans 14 amino acids. The germline V gene has CDR1 MNHNY and CDR2 SVGAGI (reference sequence). The V gene end was trimmed by 7 bases and the J gene end by 2 bases; junction bases not matched to a gene: 6.

V usage is TRBV9 and J usage is TRBJ2-3; 9 bases fit TRBD2. This CDR3 is built from 16 residues. V shed 2 bases and J 2 bases; nucleotides not matched to a gene: 6. Looked up from germline, CDR1 is SGDLS and CDR2 is YYNGEE. The CDR3 bases are TGTGCCAGCAGCGTCACTGCGGGGGGGAACACAGATACGCAGTATTTT. Its translation is CASSVTAGGNTDTQYF.

CDR3 sequence reads: CASSPTQETQYF. The CDR3 region has the DNA TGTGCCAGCAGCCCTACCCAAGAGACCCAGTACTTC. V is TRBV7-7 and J is TRBJ2-5, with D unclear. Between the trimmed V and J ends, which lost 5 bases and 1 base, there was a span of 5 bases. This CDR3 has 12 amino acids. Germline CDR1 and CDR2: SSHAT and FNYEAQ (reference sequence).

This rearrangement joins TRBV27 to TRBJ1-3; D possibly corresponds to TRBD1 (5 bases). V lost 5 bases and J 0 bases, leaving 5 bases between the germline ends. Germline V gene sequence: CDR1 MNHEY, CDR2 SMNVEV (reference sequence). CDR3 length equals 13 residues. CDR3 in DNA: TGTGCCAGCAGTCAGGGCTCTGGAAACACCATATATTTT. It translates to CASSQGSGNTIYF.

The CDR3 loop reads CASSLVQQANTEAFF. The CDR3 DNA reads TGTGCCAGCAGCTTAGTTCAACAGGCCAACACTGAAGCTTTCTTT. V and J are TRBV7-8 and TRBJ1-1; D is perhaps TRBD1 (5 bases). The CDR3 consists of 15 residues. Between the trimmed V and J ends, which lost 1 base and 2 bases, there was a span of 11 bases. Germline V CDR1 and CDR2: SGHVS, FQNEAQ.

Regarding this clone: At the DNA level, this CDR3 is encoded by other sequences in the same sample as well. The genes are TRBV7-9 and TRBJ2-7; D is ambiguous. The CDR3 extends over 13 amino acids. V was trimmed by 5 bases and J by 3 bases, leaving 11 bases between them. CDR1 is SEHNR, CDR2 FQNEAQ, per germline (reference sequence). The CDR3 protein is CASSLLGGYEQYF. The CDR3 nucleotides read TGTGCCAGCAGCCTCCTAGGCGGCTACGAGCAGTACTTC.